Presented here are 28 T cell receptor beta chains from one specimen sequenced in a study of beta chain features in type 1 diabetes. Study results and limitations: Among patients with Type 1 diabetes, TCRB CDR3s were moderately but significantly shorter in every one of the four CD4+ subsets.

No antigen is known for these receptors. TCRB transcripts that were expressed got sequenced, as all of the isolated RNA had been reverse transcribed. Profiled with immunoSEQ multiplex PCR; TCRdb holds only in-frame clones, not every one. Seen here are some 170,000 clones, roughly 60% observed once, and the top ten hold 0.08% to 0.095%. Sequences were obtained from naive CD4+ T cells from blood. Receptors were obtained from a man in his thirties or forties with type 1 diabetes.

The chain uses TRBV7-2 and TRBJ2-3; a weak D match, TRBD1 (7 bases). The V gene's germline CDR1 is SGHTA and CDR2 FQGNSA. This CDR3 has 15 amino acids. Trimming left V 11 bases short and J 2 bases short, with 20 bases between. The CDR3 sequence: CAHGGRDRATDTQYF. The CDR3 coding sequence is TGTGCCCACGGTGGGCGGGACAGAGCCACAGATACGCAGTATTTT.

This chain connects TRBV6-6 to TRBJ2-6; 11 nucleotides agree with TRBD1. V gave up 5 bases and J gave up 4 bases; unmatched junction bases: 4. The germline V gene has CDR1 MNHNY and CDR2 SVGAGI (reference sequence). The CDR3 consists of 16 residues. The CDR3: CASSTDRGLGANVLTF. The CDR3 DNA sequence: TGTGCCAGCAGTACGGACAGGGGGCTGGGGGCCAACGTCCTGACTTTC.

The chain uses TRBV7-9 and TRBJ2-3; D uncertain. The CDR3 loop spans 12 amino acids. Trimming took off 5 bases at V and 2 bases at J, with 5 bases between the two ends. In germline, CDR1 is SEHNR, CDR2 FQNEAQ (reference sequence). The CDR3 is CASSTYTDTQYF. For the CDR3, the DNA is TGTGCCAGCAGCACATACACAGATACGCAGTATTTT.

The table lists this clone with a few counts. The chain uses TRBV25-1 and TRBJ2-3; 9 bases align to TRBD1. This CDR3 is built from 14 residues. V dropped 6 bases and J dropped 5; count of bases not matched to a gene: 6. Germline loops: CDR1 MGHDK, CDR2 SYGVNS. CDR3: CASSAGQGIDTQYF. DNA for the CDR3: TGTGCCAGCAGCGCTGGACAGGGGATAGATACGCAGTATTTT.

This rearrangement joins TRBV30 to TRBJ2-3, with 8 bases lining up with TRBD2. Germline CDR1 and CDR2: GTSNPN and SVGIG (reference sequence). V gave up 7 bases and J gave up 5 bases; unmatched junction bases: 11. This CDR3 comprises 14 residues. CDR3 sequence (DNA): TGTGCCTCGGGGGGGCATCGGATCAAAGATACGCAGTATTTT. Translation: CASGGHRIKDTQYF.

The V call is TRBV20-1, the J call TRBJ1-1; D might be TRBD1 (5 bases). The V end was cut by 1 base, the J end by 9 bases, with 9 bases between. CDR1 and CDR2 (germline): DFQATT, SNEGSKA (reference sequence). The CDR3 runs 11 residues. In DNA form, the CDR3 reads TGCAGTGCTAGAGTTTGGGGCCAAGCTTTCTTT. As protein: CSARVWGQAFF.

The V and J genes are TRBV7-9 and TRBJ1-2; weak D call: TRBD1 (5 bases). The CDR3 is made up of 14 amino acids. V was cut by 5 bases and J by 7 bases, with 17 bases left in between. CDR1 and CDR2 from the germline V gene are SEHNR and FQNEAQ (reference sequence). CDR3 DNA sequence: TGTGCCAGCAGCACGGGACCGAACGATGGTGGCTACACCTTC. Translation gives CASSTGPNDGGYTF.

In this sample, this clone turned up a few times. V is TRBV21-1 and J is TRBJ1-2. TRBV21-1 is recorded as a pseudogene. There are 16 residues in the CDR3. CDR3 region: CASSGKRDGYNYGYTF. The CDR3 nucleotides read TGTGCCAGCAGCGGGAAGAGGGACGGTTATAACTATGGCTACACCTTC.

In its sample, this clone was seen a few times. This sequence joins TRBV25-1 and TRBJ2-3, with 10 bases identical to TRBD2. With 4 bases clipped from V and 2 bases from J, the junction kept 3 bases outside the gene matches. Germline CDR1 MGHDK, CDR2 SYGVNS. The length of the CDR3 is 15 residues. This CDR3 is CASSGTSGNTDTQYF. DNA for the CDR3: TGTGCCAGCAGTGGGACTAGCGGAAACACAGATACGCAGTATTTT.

This chain uses TRBV30 with TRBJ2-5, with 7 bases fitting TRBD1. Germline CDR1 is GTSNPN and CDR2 is SVGIG (reference sequence). V was clipped by 5 bases and J by 1 base; unmatched bases: 4. The CDR3 has 13 residues. The CDR3 spells CAWDGTAQETQYF. DNA of the CDR3: TGTGCCTGGGACGGGACAGCCCAAGAGACCCAGTACTTC.

About this clone itself: The germline gene is not matched at one end of the junction; a read error may be the cause. The chain recombines TRBV7-7 with TRBJ2-5; D remains ambiguous. The CDR3 runs 11 residues. The germline V gene encodes CDR1 SSHAT and CDR2 FNYEAQ (reference sequence). CDR3 coding DNA: TGTGCTAGCAGCTCCGGAGAGACCCAGTACTTC. Translation gives CASSSGETQYF.

The chain combines TRBV9 with TRBJ2-1; D is undetermined. V was shortened by 2 bases and J by 0 bases, with 15 bases between the two germline ends. This CDR3 comprises 17 residues. The germline gives CDR1 SGDLS, CDR2 YYNGEE. CDR3 amino acids: CASSVLPEGSSYNEQFF. The DNA of the CDR3 is TGTGCCAGCAGCGTCCTCCCGGAAGGAAGCTCCTACAATGAGCAGTTCTTC.

The chain employs TRBV27 and TRBJ2-2, with a possible D match to TRBD1 (5 bases). This CDR3 contains 13 residues. Germline CDR1 MNHEY, CDR2 SMNVEV (reference sequence). Between the trimmed V and J ends, which lost 11 bases and 1 base, there was a span of 11 bases. The CDR3 loop is CAVRAGNTGELFF. CDR3 nucleotide sequence: TGTGCCGTCAGGGCAGGGAACACCGGGGAGCTGTTTTTT.

The chain joins TRBV7-9 to TRBJ2-7, with unresolved D. The length of the CDR3 is 13 residues. The V end lost 3 bases, the J end lost 2 bases, and 8 bases lay between the germline ends. Per germline, CDR1 SEHNR and CDR2 FQNEAQ (reference sequence). The CDR3 here is CASSFSDPYEQYF. The CDR3 DNA reads as TGTGCCAGCAGCTTCTCGGATCCCTACGAGCAGTACTTC.

The chain is built from TRBV29-1 and TRBJ2-3; TRBD1 matches 11 bases. CDR3 length equals 13 residues. With 5 bases clipped from V and 4 bases from J, the junction kept 2 bases outside the gene matches. CDR1 and CDR2 (germline): SQVTM, ANQGSEA. CDR3 sequence (DNA): TGCAGCGTTCAGGGACAGGGGGCAGATACGCAGTATTTT. Protein product: CSVQGQGADTQYF.

This sequence joins TRBV10-3 and TRBJ1-1; maybe TRBD1 (5 bases). CDR1 is ENHRY, CDR2 SYGVKD, per germline. The CDR3 length is 13 residues. V lost 6 bases and J lost 11, with 19 bases in between. The CDR3 DNA is TGTGCCATCAGCGCCGGGACCGGGCTGGATGCTTTCTTT. Protein: CAISAGTGLDAFF.

The chain uses TRBV9 and TRBJ2-7; 10 nucleotides match TRBD1. V dropped 0 bases and J dropped 3; count of bases not matched to a gene: 3. CDR1 is SGDLS and CDR2 is YYNGEE in the germline V gene. This CDR3 comprises 15 residues. CDR3 sequence reads: CASSVGQGADYEQYF. In nucleotides, the CDR3 is TGTGCCAGCAGCGTAGGACAGGGGGCGGACTACGAGCAGTACTTC. The complete variable domain, with remaining parts taken from reference TRBV9 and TRBJ2-7, reads DSGVTQTPKHLITATGQRVTLRCSPRSGDLSVYWYQQSLDQGLQFLIQYYNGEERAKGNILERFSAQQFPDLHSELNLSSLELGDSALYFCASSVGQGADYEQYFGPGTRLTVT.

This rearrangement joins TRBV2 to TRBJ2-1; 9 nucleotides agree with TRBD2. Germline assignment: CDR1 SNHLY and CDR2 FYNNEI. This CDR3 is built from 15 residues. V lost 6 bases and J lost 4; bases outside the gene matches: 7. The CDR3: CASRATTSGYNEQFF. CDR3 bases: TGTGCCAGCAGGGCGACGACTAGCGGATACAATGAGCAGTTCTTC.

V usage is TRBV30 and J usage is TRBJ1-5, with D unresolved. The germline V gene encodes CDR1 GTSNPN and CDR2 SVGIG (reference sequence). The V and J ends lost 3 bases and 4 bases respectively, with 7 bases between them. The CDR3 sequence is 12 residues long. CDR3 nucleotides: TGTGCCTGGAGCACGTTGAATCAGCCCCAGCATTTT. Its protein product is CAWSTLNQPQHF. Combining the CDR3 with reference TRBV30 and TRBJ1-5 gives the whole variable domain SQTIHQWPATLVQPVGSPLSLECTVEGTSNPNLYWYRQAAGRGLQLLFYSVGIGQISSEVPQNLSASRPQDRQFILSSKKLLLSDSGFYLCAWSTLNQPQHFGDGTRLSIL.

The chain uses TRBV29-1 and TRBJ2-3; D may be TRBD2 (5 bases). Germline CDR1 reads SQVTM; CDR2 reads ANQGSEA. The V and J ends lost 6 bases and 5 bases respectively, with 9 bases between them. This CDR3 spans 11 amino acids. CDR3 nucleotide sequence: TGCAGCGTGCACGGGGTAGATACGCAGTATTTT. The encoded protein is CSVHGVDTQYF.

A few counts support this clone. This chain connects TRBV7-2 to TRBJ1-1, with D tentatively TRBD1 (5 bases). Germline CDR1 is SGHTA and CDR2 is FQGNSA. This CDR3 is 16 amino acids long. V lost 3 bases and J lost 4, with 18 bases in between. The CDR3 DNA is TGTGCCAGCAGCTTGGCAACAGGTCCAAGGGGCACTGAAGCTTTCTTT. Its protein is CASSLATGPRGTEAFF.

This chain uses TRBV29-1 with TRBJ2-2; 10 positions agree with TRBD2. The J segment lost 7 bases and the V segment lost 7 bases, leaving 9 bases of the junction unmatched. The CDR3 has 14 amino acids. Germline loops: CDR1 SQVTM, CDR2 ANQGSEA. As DNA, the CDR3 is TGCAGCGCTTGGGGACTAGCGCTAGGCGGGGAGCTGTTTTTT. As protein: CSAWGLALGGELFF.

The chain combines TRBV7-2 with TRBJ2-5; 8 bases align to TRBD1. Germline CDR1 and CDR2: SGHTA and FQGNSA. The junction had 3 bases not matched to a gene; V was cut back by 1 base and J by 5 bases. The CDR3 sequence is 14 residues long. The CDR3 coding sequence is TGTGCCAGCAGCTTAGTACAGGGGGACGAGACCCAGTACTTC. Translating it yields CASSLVQGDETQYF.

Only one count was recorded for this clone. V gene TRBV7-2 combines with J gene TRBJ1-1, with 9 bases fitting TRBD1. Germline V gives CDR1 SGHTA, CDR2 FQGNSA. The CDR3 loop spans 16 amino acids. V shed 1 base, J shed 4 bases, and the junction held 7 bases outside the gene matches. CDR3 residues: CASSLDLGQGTTEAFF. CDR3 nucleotides: TGTGCCAGCAGCTTAGACCTCGGACAGGGGACCACTGAAGCTTTCTTT.

This chain uses TRBV20-1 with TRBJ1-2, with no clear D. The V end lost 0 bases, the J end lost 8 bases, and 7 bases lay between the germline ends. This CDR3 is 11 amino acids long. Germline V lookup: CDR1 DFQATT, CDR2 SNEGSKA (reference sequence). The CDR3 spells CSAREGNGYTF. The CDR3 DNA sequence: TGCAGTGCTAGAGAAGGAAACGGCTACACCTTC.

The chain links TRBV27 to TRBJ2-3; D is undetermined. The CDR3 runs 11 residues. The V gene's germline CDR1 is MNHEY and CDR2 SMNVEV (reference sequence). V lost 5 bases, J lost 7 bases, and 7 bases lay in between. CDR3 nucleotides: TGTGCCAGCAGTGTCCAAAATACGCAGTATTTT. The encoded protein is CASSVQNTQYF.

The chain uses TRBV7-2 and TRBJ2-2; 9 bases are a match to TRBD2. CDR1 SGHTA and CDR2 FQGNSA come from the germline V gene. V lost 5 bases and J lost 6; bases outside the gene matches: 4. CDR3 size: 14 residues. The CDR3 DNA sequence: TGTGCCAGCAGCCGGGGACTAGCTTCCGGGGAGCTGTTTTTT. Its protein product is CASSRGLASGELFF.

J is TRBJ2-2 and V is TRBV9; 9 bases align to TRBD1. Germline V gene data show CDR1 as SGDLS and CDR2 as YYNGEE. Trimming cost V 0 bases and J 3 bases; bases outside gene matches: 6. CDR3 size: 17 residues. The CDR3, as DNA: TGTGCCAGCAGCGTAGTAGGAACAGGGGGCTACACCGGGGAGCTGTTTTTT. It codes for CASSVVGTGGYTGELFF.